One and the same sample provided the 25 T cell receptor beta chains below, sequenced in a study of shared clonotypes between healthy human individuals. The data were produced by immunoSEQ multiplex PCR, yet TCRdb's version contains in-frame clones alone and is incomplete. This repertoire shows 2 million to 3 million clones, 90% to 95% found once; its top ten account for about 0.13%. The sample was naive CD4+ T cells sorted from blood. Described subset: CD45RA+ positively selected. These receptor sequences come from a man aged 18 to 29 in good health.

The chain links TRBV5-4 to TRBJ2-5; 8 bases fit TRBD1. CDR1 and CDR2 (germline): SGHNT, YYREEE (reference sequence). Trimming cost V 3 bases and J 5 bases; bases outside gene matches: 6. The CDR3 covers 14 residues. The CDR3 nucleotides read TGTGCCAGCAGCTGGTGGACAGGGCGGGAGACCCAGTACTTC. Amino acid sequence: CASSWWTGRETQYF.

V and J are TRBV10-3 and TRBJ2-1, with 8 bases that match TRBD1. Germline V CDR1 and CDR2: ENHRY, SYGVKD. This CDR3 is 12 amino acids long. Trimming at V came to 2 bases and at J to 11 bases, leaving 2 bases not matched to a gene. The CDR3, as DNA: TGTGCCATCAGTGAGGGGGACAGGCAGCAGTTCTTC. Translation: CAISEGDRQQFF.

The rearrangement joins TRBV10-3 to TRBJ2-7, with D possibly being TRBD1 (7 bases). The CDR3 is 15 amino acids. Germline lookup yields CDR1 ENHRY and CDR2 SYGVKD. V lost 0 bases and J lost 3, with 12 bases in between. CDR3 sequence (DNA): TGTGCCATCAGTGAGTCTGGCCAGGGGGGCTACGAGCAGTACTTC. Its protein product is CAISESGQGGYEQYF.

The rearrangement links TRBV6-5 to TRBJ2-3; TRBD1 aligns across 10 bases. Trimming took 5 bases from V and 5 from J; bases not matched to a gene: 4. The germline V gene has CDR1 MNHEY and CDR2 SVGAGI. The CDR3 extends over 14 amino acids. The CDR3, as DNA: TGTGCCAGCAGTCGTGGACAGGGGGGAGATACGCAGTATTTT. This gives the protein CASSRGQGGDTQYF.

The rearrangement uses TRBV5-8 and TRBJ1-1; TRBD1 is a possible D gene (5 bases). This CDR3 is built from 13 residues. The germline gives CDR1 SGHTS, CDR2 YDEGEE. V lost 5 bases and J lost 1, with 9 bases in between. CDR3 nucleotide sequence: TGTGCCAGCAGTTCCGGGACGAACACTGAAGCTTTCTTT. Encoded protein: CASSSGTNTEAFF.

This chain links TRBV6-5 with TRBJ1-1; D gene ambiguous. The CDR3 extends over 14 amino acids. CDR1 and CDR2 from the germline V gene are MNHEY and SVGAGI. Trimming pared 0 bases from V and 4 bases from J, leaving 9 bases between. The DNA for the CDR3 is TGTGCCAGCAGTTACTCTAGGGATGGCACTGAAGCTTTCTTT. Protein sequence: CASSYSRDGTEAFF.

This chain connects TRBV5-1 to TRBJ2-2; 12 nucleotides line up with TRBD2. Trimming at V came to 3 bases and at J to 7 bases, leaving 7 bases not matched to a gene. CDR1 SGHRS and CDR2 YFSETQ come from the germline V gene. The CDR3 is 16 residues long. CDR3 amino acids: CASSSSSGGAIGELFF. CDR3 nucleotide sequence: TGCGCCAGCAGCTCCTCTAGCGGGGGGGCCATCGGGGAGCTGTTTTTT.

A note on this clone: Mismatch with germline at one junction end may stem from a read error. The chain couples TRBV2 to TRBJ2-5; D not certain. In germline, CDR1 is SNHLY, CDR2 FYNNEI. The CDR3 contains 12 residues. The CDR3 loop reads CASSGIEDPRNF. DNA of the CDR3: TGTGCCAGCAGTGGGATTGAGGATCCGAGAAACTTC.

This clone was recorded only once. The chain recombines TRBV6-5 with TRBJ1-1, with 8 bases matching TRBD1. The J segment lost 4 bases and the V segment lost 4 bases, leaving 5 bases of the junction unmatched. Germline V gene lookup returns CDR1 MNHEY and CDR2 SVGAGI. This CDR3 region has 14 residues. This CDR3 is CASSFLQGATEAFF. The CDR3 coding sequence is TGTGCCAGCAGTTTCCTCCAGGGGGCCACTGAAGCTTTCTTT.

Only one count was recorded for this clone. The gene calls are TRBV6-5 and TRBJ2-4; TRBD1 matches at 10 bases. V trimming: 0 bases; J trimming: 7 bases; junction bases outside the gene matches: 3. Germline V gives CDR1 MNHEY, CDR2 SVGAGI. This CDR3 spans 15 amino acids. The CDR3 sequence: CASSYSRDRGNIQYF. CDR3 sequence (DNA): TGTGCCAGCAGTTACTCTCGGGACAGGGGCAACATTCAGTACTTC.

This clone appeared a single time. The chain is built from TRBV5-1 and TRBJ2-3; 9 bases are shared with TRBD2. Trimming cost V 7 bases and J 4 bases; bases outside gene matches: 10. This CDR3 region has 15 residues. Germline V gene lookup returns CDR1 SGHRS and CDR2 YFSETQ. CDR3 loop: CASRIPASGADTQYF. The CDR3 DNA reads as TGCGCCAGCCGGATCCCCGCTAGCGGGGCAGATACGCAGTATTTT.

V and J are TRBV14 and TRBJ1-4, with TRBD1 matching 9 bases. CDR1 and CDR2 from the germline V gene are SGHDN and FVKESK. V was pared by 4 bases and J by 7 bases, with 10 bases of the junction left unmatched. The length of the CDR3 is 16 residues. The CDR3 here is CASSRSLTGGSEKLFF. The CDR3 bases are TGTGCCAGCAGCCGATCTTTGACAGGGGGGTCTGAAAAACTGTTTTTT.

The rearrangement joins TRBV28 to TRBJ1-2; D is possibly TRBD1 (5 bases). This CDR3 has 14 amino acids. Looked up from germline, CDR1 is MDHEN and CDR2 is SYDVKM. The V and J ends lost 4 bases and 1 base respectively, with 10 bases between them. The CDR3 loop reads CASSYPGRNYGYTF. The CDR3 DNA reads TGTGCCAGCAGTTACCCAGGGCGTAACTATGGCTACACCTTC.

The CDR3 region is CASDAEAKNIQYF. In DNA form, the CDR3 reads TGTGCCAGCGATGCCGAAGCCAAAAACATTCAGTACTTC. The rearrangement links TRBV6-6 to TRBJ2-4; D not resolved. The length of the CDR3 is 13 residues. Looked up from germline, CDR1 is MNHNY and CDR2 is SVGAGI (reference sequence). V was trimmed by 8 bases and J by 0 bases, leaving 8 bases between them.

The rearrangement uses TRBV2 and TRBJ2-5, with D perhaps TRBD1 (6 bases). V lost 8 bases and J lost 8, with 18 bases in between. Germline lookup yields CDR1 SNHLY and CDR2 FYNNEI. This CDR3 has 13 amino acids. This CDR3 reads CASEQGLSGTQYF. The CDR3 nucleotides read TGTGCCAGCGAACAGGGCCTATCCGGAACCCAGTACTTC.

V is TRBV6-1 and J is TRBJ1-6; 7 bases line up with TRBD1. V was clipped by 9 bases and J by 1 base; unmatched bases: 6. The CDR3 is made up of 15 amino acids. Germline loops: CDR1 MNHNS, CDR2 SASEGT. The CDR3 region has the DNA TGTGCCAGTGAGGGGGCGGATTCCTATAATTCACCCCTCCACTTT. It translates to CASEGADSYNSPLHF.

The chain combines TRBV5-4 with TRBJ2-7, with D perhaps TRBD2 (6 bases). V was pared by 4 bases and J by 4 bases, with 9 bases between. From germline, CDR1 is SGHNT and CDR2 YYREEE (reference sequence). This CDR3 has 12 residues. The CDR3, as DNA: TGTGCCAGCAGCCGGAGGGGTTACGAGCAGTACTTC. This codes for CASSRRGYEQYF.

V usage is TRBV5-1 and J usage is TRBJ2-5; D possibly corresponds to TRBD2 (5 bases). The germline gives CDR1 SGHRS, CDR2 YFSETQ. V gave up 0 bases and J gave up 3 bases, with 9 bases separating them. The CDR3 spans 14 residues. The CDR3 coding sequence is TGCGCCAGCAGCTTGGGACTATGGGAAGAGACCCAGTACTTC. It encodes CASSLGLWEETQYF.

A note on this clone: Other nucleotide sequences from this sample produce the same CDR3. The chain uses TRBV5-1 and TRBJ2-5; the D gene is possibly TRBD2 (5 bases). Germline loops: CDR1 SGHRS, CDR2 YFSETQ. This CDR3 spans 13 amino acids. V lost 7 bases to trimming and J lost 0 bases, with 10 bases between them. DNA for the CDR3: TGCGCCAGCTCCCCGGGGAACCAAGAGACCCAGTACTTC. Encoded protein: CASSPGNQETQYF.

V usage is TRBV28 and J usage is TRBJ1-6; D not resolved. Trimming shortened V by 2 bases and J by 9 bases, and 11 bases separated the two germline ends. The CDR3 is 14 residues long. From germline, CDR1 is MDHEN and CDR2 SYDVKM. In nucleotides, the CDR3 is TGTGCCAGCAGTTTAGAAGGGCGTAGTTCACCCCTCCACTTT. It specifies CASSLEGRSSPLHF.

This clone was seen a handful of times. The V and J genes are TRBV18 and TRBJ1-6; maybe TRBD1 (6 bases). CDR3 size: 14 residues. CDR1 is KGHSH, CDR2 LQKENI, per germline. V dropped 3 bases and J dropped 6 bases, with 9 bases sitting between them. The CDR3 coding sequence is TGTGCCAGCTCACCTGGACAGTTTAATTCACCCCTCCACTTT. Translation gives CASSPGQFNSPLHF.

CDR3: CASSLGGYTDTQYF. The CDR3 DNA sequence: TGCGCCAGCAGCCTCGGGGGTTACACAGATACGCAGTATTTT. V gene TRBV4-3 combines with J gene TRBJ2-3, with D possibly being TRBD2 (6 bases). The CDR3 is 14 amino acids. V was clipped by 4 bases and J by 2 bases, with 10 bases between them. Per germline, CDR1 LGHNA and CDR2 YSLEER.

Comment on this clone: Other DNA sequences in the same sample also yield this CDR3. V gene TRBV6-5 combines with J gene TRBJ1-2; D is unresolved. Germline CDR1 MNHEY, CDR2 SVGAGI. CDR3 size: 13 residues. The V end was cut by 0 bases, the J end by 5 bases, with 7 bases between. CDR3 amino acids: CASSYSEIYGYTF. The CDR3 coding sequence is TGTGCCAGCAGTTACTCGGAGATTTATGGCTACACCTTC.

This rearrangement joins TRBV12-2 to TRBJ1-5. TRBV12-2 is flagged as a pseudogene. CDR3 length equals 16 residues. This CDR3 reads CASRSPPRRSNQPQHF. The CDR3, as DNA: TGTGCAAGTCGCTCCCCCCCTCGTAGAAGCAATCAGCCCCAGCATTTT.

The chain carries TRBV6-4 and TRBJ2-3, with 8 nucleotides matching TRBD2. The CDR3 sequence is 14 residues long. Germline CDR1 and CDR2: MRHNA and SNTAGT. V shed 8 bases and J 4 bases; nucleotides not matched to a gene: 8. The CDR3 DNA reads as TGTGCCAGCCAGGAGCGGGAGCCATCAGATACGCAGTATTTT. Translated, it gives CASQEREPSDTQYF.